This passage covers 8 T cell receptor beta chains from one sample sequenced in a study of cytotoxic CD8 clonotypes in ibrutinib-treated CLL. Data came from immunoSEQ multiplex PCR; TCRdb stores just in-frame clones and leaves some out. The sample comprises tens of thousands of clones, around 60% of which are singletons, and around 21% rests with the top ten. Here the sequenced sample was PBMCs, taken after 24 months of ibrutinib treatment. The receptors were sampled from a human donor with chronic lymphocytic leukemia.

The CDR3 sequence is CASSFLWSSYNEQFF. The CDR3, as DNA: TGTGCCAGCAGCTTCCTCTGGAGCTCCTACAATGAGCAGTTCTTC. This sequence joins TRBV13 and TRBJ2-1; D is unresolved. The CDR3 consists of 15 residues. Germline V gene sequence: CDR1 PRHDT, CDR2 FYEKMQ (reference sequence). V lost 3 bases to trimming and J lost 0 bases, with 9 bases between them.

The rearrangement joins TRBV2 to TRBJ1-2; no clear D gene. There are 12 residues in the CDR3. The germline gives CDR1 SNHLY, CDR2 FYNNEI. Trimming took 4 bases from V and 8 from J, leaving 11 bases between them. CDR3 coding DNA: TGTGCCAGCAGTGCCCTTTCGGGGGGCTACACCTTC. Its protein product is CASSALSGGYTF.

This chain connects TRBV5-4 to TRBJ2-7; 7 nucleotides agree with TRBD2. This CDR3 spans 15 amino acids. With 1 base clipped from V and 1 base from J, the junction kept 5 bases outside the gene matches. Germline V CDR1 and CDR2: SGHNT, YYREEE (reference sequence). The CDR3: CASSLRASGSYEQYF. CDR3 DNA sequence: TGTGCCAGCAGCTTGAGGGCTAGCGGATCCTACGAGCAGTACTTC.

V gene TRBV2 combines with J gene TRBJ2-7; weak D call: TRBD1 (6 bases). Germline lookup yields CDR1 SNHLY and CDR2 FYNNEI. The CDR3 covers 15 residues. V lost 6 bases, J lost 2 bases, and 17 bases lay in between. The CDR3, as DNA: TGTGCCAGCAGCCTCAGGGGATGGGGAGCCTACGAGCAGTACTTC. Translation gives CASSLRGWGAYEQYF.

This clone has ten or more counts. The CDR3 DNA reads TGTGCCAGCAGTGAGGGGGGTTATCAGCCCCAGCATTTT. Its protein is CASSEGGYQPQHF. The J gene is TRBJ1-5, the V gene TRBV6-1; D is possibly TRBD1 (5 bases). The CDR3 covers 13 residues. V lost 3 bases and J lost 5, with 8 bases in between. CDR1 MNHNS and CDR2 SASEGT come from the germline V gene.

This chain joins TRBV28 and TRBJ2-1; D gene uncertain. There are 13 residues in the CDR3. Germline CDR1 is MDHEN and CDR2 is SYDVKM. The V and J ends lost 2 bases and 5 bases respectively, with 7 bases between them. The CDR3 sequence: CASSLPRNNEQFF. The CDR3 DNA reads as TGTGCCAGCAGTTTACCCAGAAACAATGAGCAGTTCTTC.

The J gene is TRBJ2-7, the V gene TRBV5-1; TRBD1 aligns across 7 bases. This CDR3 comprises 14 residues. The V gene end was trimmed by 4 bases and the J gene end by 6 bases; junction bases not matched to a gene: 10. Germline V lookup: CDR1 SGHRS, CDR2 YFSETQ. The CDR3 sequence is CASSPRQGSSEQYV. As DNA, the CDR3 is TGCGCCAGCAGCCCAAGACAGGGAAGCAGCGAGCAGTACGTC.

The chain links TRBV5-1 to TRBJ2-7; 9 positions match TRBD2. The CDR3 is made up of 15 amino acids. The junction had 2 bases not matched to a gene; V was cut back by 0 bases and J by 1 base. Germline V CDR1 and CDR2: SGHRS, YFSETQ. CDR3 amino acids: CASSLESGRSYEQYF. CDR3 DNA: TGCGCCAGCAGCTTGGAGAGCGGGAGGTCCTACGAGCAGTACTTC.